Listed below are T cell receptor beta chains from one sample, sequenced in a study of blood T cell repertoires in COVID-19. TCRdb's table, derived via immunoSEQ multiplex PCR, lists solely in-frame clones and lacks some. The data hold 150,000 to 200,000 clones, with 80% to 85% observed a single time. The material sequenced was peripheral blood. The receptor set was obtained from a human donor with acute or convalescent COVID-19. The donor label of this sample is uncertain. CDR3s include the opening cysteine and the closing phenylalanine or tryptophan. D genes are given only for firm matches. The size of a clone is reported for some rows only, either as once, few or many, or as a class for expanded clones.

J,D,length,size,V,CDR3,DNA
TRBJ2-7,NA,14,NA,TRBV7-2,CASSYRDITYEQYF,TGTGCCAGCAGCTACCGGGACATTACCTACGAGCAGTACTTC
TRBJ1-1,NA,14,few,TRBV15,CATSGSTGSAEAFF,TGTGCCACCAGCGGAAGCACAGGTTCGGCTGAAGCTTTCTTT
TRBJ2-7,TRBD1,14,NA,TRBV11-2,CASSLGGQGYEQYF,TGTGCCAGCAGCTTAGGGGGACAGGGGTACGAGCAGTACTTC
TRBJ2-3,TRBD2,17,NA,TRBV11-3,CASSSGLAGGDTDTQYF,TGTGCCAGCAGCTCGGGACTAGCGGGAGGGGACACAGATACGCAGTATTTT
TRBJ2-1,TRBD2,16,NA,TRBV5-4,CASSMPSGGARNEQFF,TGTGCCAGCAGCATGCCTAGCGGGGGGGCCAGGAATGAGCAGTTCTTC
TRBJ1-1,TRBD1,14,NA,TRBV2,CASARQGAGTEAFF,TGTGCCAGCGCCCGACAGGGGGCCGGAACTGAAGCTTTCTTT
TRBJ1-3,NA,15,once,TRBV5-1,CASSLGRSSGNTIYF,TGCGCCAGCAGCTTGGGTCGGAGCTCTGGAAACACCATATATTTT
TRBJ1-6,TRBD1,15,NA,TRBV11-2,CASSLDRGYNSPLHF,TGTGCCAGCAGCTTGGACAGGGGGTATAATTCACCCCTCCACTTT
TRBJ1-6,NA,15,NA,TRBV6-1,CASSERGGLNSPLHF,TGTGCCAGCAGTGAAAGGGGGGGGTTGAATTCACCCCTCCACTTT
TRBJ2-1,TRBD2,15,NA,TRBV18,CASSPAGGADNEQFF,TGTGCCAGCTCACCAGCGGGGGGTGCAGACAATGAGCAGTTCTTC
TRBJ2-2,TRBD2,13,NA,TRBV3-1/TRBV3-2,CASSQVRGGELFF,TGTGCCAGCAGCCAAGTGCGGGGGGGGGAGCTGTTTTTT
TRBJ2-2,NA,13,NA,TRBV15,CATSYLQGRELFF,TGTGCCACCAGTTACTTACAGGGCCGGGAGCTGTTTTTT
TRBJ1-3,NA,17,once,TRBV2,CASSNGLGLDPGNTIYF,TGTGCCAGCAGTAACGGACTGGGTTTAGATCCTGGAAACACCATATATTTT
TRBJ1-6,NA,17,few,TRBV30,CAWSVLLPPLYNSPLHF,TGTGCCTGGAGTGTACTACTCCCACCCCTATATAATTCACCCCTCCACTTT
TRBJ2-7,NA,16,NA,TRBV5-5,CASSLTGIPSPYEQYF,TGTGCCAGCAGCCTGACAGGTATACCTTCCCCCTACGAGCAGTACTTC
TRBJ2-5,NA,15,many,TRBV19,CASSLGSQGQETQYF,TGTGCCAGTAGTCTCGGGTCTCAGGGCCAAGAGACCCAGTACTTC
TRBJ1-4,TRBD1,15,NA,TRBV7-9,CASRHTGETNEKLFF,TGTGCCAGCAGGCACACAGGGGAGACTAATGAAAAACTGTTTTTT
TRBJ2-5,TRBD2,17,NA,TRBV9,CASSVGTSGAKQETQYF,TGTGCCAGCAGCGTAGGAACTAGCGGGGCGAAACAAGAGACCCAGTACTTC
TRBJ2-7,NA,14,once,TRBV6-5,CASSSDRPPYEQYF,TGTGCCAGCAGTTCAGACAGGCCACCCTACGAGCAGTACTTC
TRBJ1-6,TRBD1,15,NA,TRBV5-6,CASSDRDRYNSPLHF,TGTGCCAGCAGCGACCGGGACAGATATAATTCACCCCTCCACTTT
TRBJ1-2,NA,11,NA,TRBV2,CASSESYGYTF,TGTGCCAGCAGTGAGAGCTATGGCTACACCTTC
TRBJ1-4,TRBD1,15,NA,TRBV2,CASRTGGMTNEKLFF,TGTGCCAGCAGGACAGGGGGCATGACTAATGAAAAACTGTTTTTT
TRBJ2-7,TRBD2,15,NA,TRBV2,CASSRIAGGGHEQYF,TGTGCCAGCAGCCGAATAGCGGGAGGGGGACACGAGCAGTACTTC
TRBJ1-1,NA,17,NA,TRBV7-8,CASSLAPWVRENTEAFF,TGTGCCAGCAGCTTAGCTCCATGGGTCAGGGAGAACACTGAAGCTTTCTTT
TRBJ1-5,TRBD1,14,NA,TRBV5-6,CASSFGQGFQPQHF,TGTGCCAGCAGCTTCGGACAGGGCTTTCAGCCCCAGCATTTT
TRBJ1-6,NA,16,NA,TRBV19,CASSIGGSSYNSPLHF,TGTGCCAGTAGTATTGGGGGGAGCTCCTATAATTCACCCCTCCACTTT
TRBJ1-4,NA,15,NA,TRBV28,CASSFPQPRVEKLFF,TGTGCCAGCAGTTTCCCCCAGCCCAGGGTTGAAAAACTGTTTTTT
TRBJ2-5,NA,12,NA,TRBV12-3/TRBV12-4,CASTGLLETQYF,TGTGCCAGCACCGGACTATTAGAGACCCAGTACTTC
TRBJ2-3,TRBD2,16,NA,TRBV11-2,CASSLEGAGGPDTQYF,TGTGCCAGCAGCTTGGAGGGGGCGGGGGGGCCCGATACGCAGTATTTT
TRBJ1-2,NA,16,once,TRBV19,CASCPAGGRSNYGYTF,TGTGCCAGTTGCCCGGCGGGGGGGCGGTCTAACTATGGCTACACCTTC
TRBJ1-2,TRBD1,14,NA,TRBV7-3,CASSLGQGAGGYTF,TGTGCCAGCAGCCTCGGACAGGGGGCCGGTGGCTACACCTTC
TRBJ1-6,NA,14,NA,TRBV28,CALNSRGNNSPLHF,TGTGCCTTAAATTCGCGCGGCAATAATTCACCCCTCCACTTT
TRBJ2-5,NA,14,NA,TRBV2,CASSEKRLQETQYF,TGTGCCAGCAGTGAAAAGCGCTTGCAAGAGACCCAGTACTTC
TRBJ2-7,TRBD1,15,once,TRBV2,CASSHEWTGEYEQYF,TGTGCCAGCAGTCACGAGTGGACAGGGGAGTACGAGCAGTACTTC
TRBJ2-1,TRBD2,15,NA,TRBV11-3,CASSVSGSPHNEQFF,TGTGCCAGCAGCGTTAGCGGGAGTCCCCACAATGAGCAGTTCTTC
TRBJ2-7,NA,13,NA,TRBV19,CASTLAEGFEQYF,TGTGCCAGCACACTAGCCGAAGGTTTCGAGCAGTACTTC
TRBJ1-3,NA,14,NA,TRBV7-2,CASSPMLVGSTIYF,TGTGCCAGCAGCCCGATGTTAGTTGGGAGCACCATATATTTT
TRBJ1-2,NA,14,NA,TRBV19,CASSIEGRSYGYTF,TGTGCCAGTAGTATAGAGGGCAGATCCTATGGCTACACCTTC
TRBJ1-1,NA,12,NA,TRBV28,CASSLGVGLAFF,TGTGCCAGCAGCCTAGGGGTGGGATTAGCTTTCTTT
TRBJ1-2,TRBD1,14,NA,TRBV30,CAWTRTGRGYGYTF,TGTGCCTGGACCCGGACAGGAAGGGGCTATGGCTACACCTTC
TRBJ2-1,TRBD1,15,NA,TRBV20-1,CSASFRDRVYFEQFF,TGCAGTGCTAGTTTCCGGGACAGGGTCTACTTTGAGCAGTTCTTC
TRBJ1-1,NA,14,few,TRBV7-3,CASSLTRGNTEAFF,TGTGCCAGCAGCTTAACCAGGGGTAACACTGAAGCTTTCTTT
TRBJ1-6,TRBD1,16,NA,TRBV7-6,CASSLVPGQGDSPLHF,TGTGCCAGCAGCTTAGTACCGGGACAGGGCGATTCACCCCTCCACTTT
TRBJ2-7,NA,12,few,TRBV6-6,CARSDGAYEQYF,TGTGCCAGGAGTGACGGAGCCTACGAGCAGTACTTC
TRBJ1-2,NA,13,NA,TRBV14,CASSKGVDYGYTF,TGTGCCAGCAGTAAAGGGGTGGACTATGGCTACACCTTC
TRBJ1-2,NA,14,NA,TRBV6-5,CASSVRGTNYGYTF,TGTGCCAGCAGCGTTAGGGGGACTAACTATGGCTACACCTTC
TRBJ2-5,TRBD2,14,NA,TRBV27,CARGRGWRQETQYF,TGTGCCAGGGGGCGGGGGTGGCGGCAAGAGACCCAGTACTTC
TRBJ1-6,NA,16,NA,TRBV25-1,CASSDDSGSANSPLHF,TGTGCCAGCAGTGATGATTCCGGGTCGGCTAATTCACCCCTCCACTTT
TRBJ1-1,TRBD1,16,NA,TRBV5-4,CASSRARGQGATEAFF,TGTGCCAGCAGCCGAGCTCGGGGACAGGGGGCCACTGAAGCTTTCTTT
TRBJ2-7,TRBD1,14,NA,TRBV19,CASSFGQGPYEQYF,TGTGCCAGTAGTTTTGGACAGGGCCCCTACGAGCAGTACTTC
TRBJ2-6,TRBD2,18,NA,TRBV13,CASRTRRLADSGANVLTF,TGTGCCAGCAGAACACGGAGACTAGCGGACTCTGGGGCCAACGTCCTGACTTTC